Described below is a single T cell receptor (beta chain) sequence and its context. This entry comes from a study of T cells expressing NK-cell markers. Per germline, CDR1 SGHKS and CDR2 YYEKEE (reference sequence). The CDR3 is 16 residues long. TCRdb processed the 5' RACE reads again and assigns one entry to each CDR3 protein, with no DNA. This sample contains hundreds of thousands of distinct CDR3 sequences. Sequencing was performed on blood T cells: a sorted CD56 or NKG2C T cell subset, CD4+ or CD8+ T cells, or bulk PBMC T cells (not recorded which). The source is a man aged 18 to 70 in good health. The rearrangement joins TRBV5-5 to TRBJ1-2; TCRdb's D call, TRBD1, is unchecked because there is no DNA. CDR3 sequence: CASSSNPQGRESGYTF.